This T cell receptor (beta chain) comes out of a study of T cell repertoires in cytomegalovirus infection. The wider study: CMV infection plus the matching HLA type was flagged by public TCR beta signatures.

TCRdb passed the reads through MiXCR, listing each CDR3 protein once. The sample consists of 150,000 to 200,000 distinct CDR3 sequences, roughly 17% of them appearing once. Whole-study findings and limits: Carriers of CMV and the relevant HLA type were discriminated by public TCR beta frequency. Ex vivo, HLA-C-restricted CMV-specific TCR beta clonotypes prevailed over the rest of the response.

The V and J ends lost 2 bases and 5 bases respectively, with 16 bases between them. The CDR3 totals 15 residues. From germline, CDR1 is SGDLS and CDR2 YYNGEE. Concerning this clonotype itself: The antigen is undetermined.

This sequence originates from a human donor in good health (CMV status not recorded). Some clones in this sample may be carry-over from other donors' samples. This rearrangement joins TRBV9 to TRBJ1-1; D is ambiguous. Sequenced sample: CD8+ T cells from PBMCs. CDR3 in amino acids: CASSVSGRVGTEAFF. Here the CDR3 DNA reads TGTGCCAGCAGCGTGTCTGGTCGTGTGGGGACTGAAGCTTTCTTT.